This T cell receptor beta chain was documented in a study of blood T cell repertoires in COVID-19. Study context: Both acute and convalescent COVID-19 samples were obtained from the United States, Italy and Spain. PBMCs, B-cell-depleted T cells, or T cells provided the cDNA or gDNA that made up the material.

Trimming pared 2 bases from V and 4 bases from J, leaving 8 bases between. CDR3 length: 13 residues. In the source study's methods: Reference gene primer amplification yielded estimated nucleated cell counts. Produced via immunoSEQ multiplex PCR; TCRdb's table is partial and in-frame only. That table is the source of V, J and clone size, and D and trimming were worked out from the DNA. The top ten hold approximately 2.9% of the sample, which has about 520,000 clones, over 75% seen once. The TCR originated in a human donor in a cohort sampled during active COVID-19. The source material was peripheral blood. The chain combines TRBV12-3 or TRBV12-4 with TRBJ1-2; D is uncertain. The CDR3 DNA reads TGTGCCAGCAGTTTACTCATGAGCTATGGCTACACCTTC. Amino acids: CASSLLMSYGYTF.